These T cell receptor beta chains were read from a single sample in a study of blood T cell repertoires in COVID-19. Sequencing used immunoSEQ multiplex PCR; TCRdb keeps in-frame clones, though not all of them. The table shows roughly 65,000 clones, with around 84% occurring only once. The specimen was peripheral blood. Receptor source: a man in his forties or fifties with acute or convalescent COVID-19. The CDR3 runs from the conserved cysteine through the conserved F or W. The D gene is left open where the match is weak. For some rows the clone size is stated as once, few or many, or as a class when expanded; others skip it.

j_gene: TRBJ1-3; abundance: NA; v_gene: TRBV11-3; d_gene: NA; CDR3nt: TGTGCCAGCAGCGAAAGGAATAGACTCGGTGGAAACACCATATATTTT; CDR3aa: CASSERNRLGGNTIYF
j_gene: TRBJ2-7; abundance: NA; v_gene: TRBV12-3/TRBV12-4; d_gene: NA; CDR3nt: TGTGCCAGCAGCCCTACGGGTTACGAGCAGTACTTC; CDR3aa: CASSPTGYEQYF
j_gene: TRBJ2-7; abundance: NA; v_gene: TRBV9; d_gene: TRBD2; CDR3nt: TGTGCCAGCAGCACTCACCCCGCGGGGGACTACGAGCAGTACTTC; CDR3aa: CASSTHPAGDYEQYF
j_gene: TRBJ1-1; abundance: NA; v_gene: TRBV6-5; d_gene: NA; CDR3nt: TGTGCCAGCAGACTGCGGCCTGGAGGTGAAGCTTTCTTT; CDR3aa: CASRLRPGGEAFF
j_gene: TRBJ2-7; abundance: NA; v_gene: TRBV6-6; d_gene: NA; CDR3nt: TGTGCCAGCAGTTACGAACTAGCTAGGATGTACGAGCAGTACTTC; CDR3aa: CASSYELARMYEQYF
j_gene: TRBJ2-1; abundance: NA; v_gene: TRBV10-1; d_gene: TRBD2; CDR3nt: TGCGCCAGCAGTGAGGCTAGCGGGAGGGGCGAGCAGTTCTTC; CDR3aa: CASSEASGRGEQFF
j_gene: TRBJ1-5; abundance: NA; v_gene: TRBV30; d_gene: TRBD1; CDR3nt: TGTGCCTGGTCCGCAGGGGGAAGCAATCAGCCCCAGCATTTT; CDR3aa: CAWSAGGSNQPQHF
j_gene: TRBJ2-1; abundance: NA; v_gene: TRBV5-4; d_gene: NA; CDR3nt: TGTGCCAGCAGCTATTACAGGGCTAGCTCCTACAATGAGCAGTTCTTC; CDR3aa: CASSYYRASSYNEQFF
j_gene: TRBJ2-7; abundance: NA; v_gene: TRBV6-1; d_gene: TRBD1; CDR3nt: TGTGCCAGCTCCGGGACAGGGTCGTACGAGCAGTACTTC; CDR3aa: CASSGTGSYEQYF
j_gene: TRBJ2-7; abundance: NA; v_gene: TRBV7-8; d_gene: NA; CDR3nt: TGTGCCAGCAGCTTAGTTACTAGTTCAGGCTCCTACGAGCAGTACTTC; CDR3aa: CASSLVTSSGSYEQYF
j_gene: TRBJ1-1; abundance: once; v_gene: TRBV5-1; d_gene: NA; CDR3nt: TGCGCCAGCAGCTTGATCCCCAGGGAAAAGAGTACTGAAGCTTTCTTT; CDR3aa: CASSLIPREKSTEAFF
j_gene: TRBJ2-1; abundance: NA; v_gene: TRBV27; d_gene: NA; CDR3nt: TGTGCCAGCAGTTTAGGGGGGTTTTACAATGAGCAGTTCTTC; CDR3aa: CASSLGGFYNEQFF
j_gene: TRBJ2-5; abundance: NA; v_gene: TRBV19; d_gene: TRBD2; CDR3nt: TGTGCCAGTAGTGAGGGACTAGCGGGAGTCGAGACCCAGTACTTC; CDR3aa: CASSEGLAGVETQYF
j_gene: TRBJ2-2; abundance: NA; v_gene: TRBV5-1; d_gene: NA; CDR3nt: TGCGCCAGCAGCTTGCAGGGGCCGAGAACTAACACCGGGGAGCTGTTTTTT; CDR3aa: CASSLQGPRTNTGELFF
j_gene: TRBJ1-6; abundance: NA; v_gene: TRBV7-9; d_gene: TRBD1; CDR3nt: TGTGCCAGCTCGGGACAGGGTGATTCACCCCTCCACTTT; CDR3aa: CASSGQGDSPLHF
j_gene: TRBJ2-7; abundance: NA; v_gene: TRBV10-2; d_gene: NA; CDR3nt: TGCGCCAGCAGGGCGGATTCCTACGAGCAGTACTTC; CDR3aa: CASRADSYEQYF
j_gene: TRBJ1-4; abundance: NA; v_gene: TRBV19; d_gene: NA; CDR3nt: TGTGCCAGTAGTATTTCCTATTCGGGTAGAAGACTGTTTTTT; CDR3aa: CASSISYSGRRLFF
j_gene: TRBJ2-3; abundance: once; v_gene: TRBV12-3/TRBV12-4; d_gene: NA; CDR3nt: TGTGCCAGCAGTTTAGTACCGGGGGATACGCAGTATTTT; CDR3aa: CASSLVPGDTQYF
j_gene: TRBJ1-2; abundance: NA; v_gene: TRBV5-1; d_gene: NA; CDR3nt: TGCGCCAGCAGCTTGTCTAGGCTGAATGGCTACACCTTC; CDR3aa: CASSLSRLNGYTF
j_gene: TRBJ2-1; abundance: NA; v_gene: TRBV4-1; d_gene: TRBD2; CDR3nt: TGCGCCAGCAGCGGGGGGGGATGGGGCTCCTACAATGAGCAGTTCTTC; CDR3aa: CASSGGGWGSYNEQFF
j_gene: TRBJ1-1; abundance: NA; v_gene: TRBV29-1; d_gene: TRBD1; CDR3nt: TGCAGCGGTGGACAGGGAAACACTGAAGCTTTCTTT; CDR3aa: CSGGQGNTEAFF
j_gene: TRBJ1-2; abundance: NA; v_gene: TRBV30; d_gene: NA; CDR3nt: TGTGCCTGGAGCCTACCAGGGGACGGCTACACCTTC; CDR3aa: CAWSLPGDGYTF
j_gene: TRBJ1-4; abundance: NA; v_gene: TRBV6-6; d_gene: TRBD1; CDR3nt: TGTGCCAGCACCATCAGACAGGGGGGGGATGAAAAACTGTTTTTT; CDR3aa: CASTIRQGGDEKLFF
j_gene: TRBJ2-7; abundance: NA; v_gene: TRBV27; d_gene: NA; CDR3nt: TGTGCCAGCAGTTTAGTACTCGGGAGCTCCTACGAGCAGTACTTC; CDR3aa: CASSLVLGSSYEQYF
j_gene: TRBJ2-7; abundance: once; v_gene: TRBV3-1/TRBV3-2; d_gene: NA; CDR3nt: TGTGCCAGCAGCCCTGAATCAGGACTCTACGAGCAGTACTTC; CDR3aa: CASSPESGLYEQYF
j_gene: TRBJ1-2; abundance: NA; v_gene: TRBV3-1/TRBV3-2; d_gene: TRBD1; CDR3nt: TGTGCCAGCAGTCACAGGGGGCTCAATGGCTACACCTTC; CDR3aa: CASSHRGLNGYTF
j_gene: TRBJ1-2; abundance: NA; v_gene: TRBV24-1; d_gene: NA; CDR3nt: TGTGCCACCAGTGGGCGGGGGATGAACTATGGCTACACCTTC; CDR3aa: CATSGRGMNYGYTF
j_gene: TRBJ1-1; abundance: NA; v_gene: TRBV27; d_gene: NA; CDR3nt: TGTGCCAGCAGTTCGAACCCGTATTTGAGTTTTAACCAAGCTTTCTTT; CDR3aa: CASSSNPYLSFNQAFF
j_gene: TRBJ2-3; abundance: NA; v_gene: TRBV2; d_gene: TRBD1; CDR3nt: TGTGCCAGCGGACAGGAAAACACAGATACGCAGTATTTT; CDR3aa: CASGQENTDTQYF
j_gene: TRBJ1-2; abundance: NA; v_gene: TRBV5-4; d_gene: NA; CDR3nt: TGTGCCAGCAGCCCTGAGCGGGCGGGCTACACCTTC; CDR3aa: CASSPERAGYTF
j_gene: TRBJ2-7; abundance: NA; v_gene: TRBV5-8; d_gene: NA; CDR3nt: TGTGCCAGCAGCCCCCTGGGGGGTAATGAGTACGAGCAGTACTTC; CDR3aa: CASSPLGGNEYEQYF
j_gene: TRBJ2-6; abundance: once; v_gene: TRBV13; d_gene: NA; CDR3nt: TGTGCCAGCAGCTTAGTGCCAGAAAACTCTGGGGCCAACGTCCTGACTTTC; CDR3aa: CASSLVPENSGANVLTF
j_gene: TRBJ1-2; abundance: NA; v_gene: TRBV6-1; d_gene: NA; CDR3nt: TGTGCCAGCAGTGAAGCCCGGGGGAGATACTATGGCTACACCTTC; CDR3aa: CASSEARGRYYGYTF
j_gene: TRBJ1-1; abundance: few; v_gene: TRBV5-6; d_gene: NA; CDR3nt: TGTGCCAGCAGCTTACAGCCGAACACTGAAGCTTTCTTT; CDR3aa: CASSLQPNTEAFF
j_gene: TRBJ1-1; abundance: NA; v_gene: TRBV11-3; d_gene: NA; CDR3nt: TGTGCCAGCAGCTTAAACAGTCTAAACACTGAAGCTTTCTTT; CDR3aa: CASSLNSLNTEAFF
j_gene: TRBJ1-1; abundance: NA; v_gene: TRBV2; d_gene: TRBD1; CDR3nt: TGTGCCAGCAGTGAAGAGGTGGCAGGGGGTGAGAACACTGAAGCTTTCTTT; CDR3aa: CASSEEVAGGENTEAFF
j_gene: TRBJ2-7; abundance: NA; v_gene: TRBV28; d_gene: NA; CDR3nt: TGTGCCAGCAGTCGCCCGCTTCCGCGTGGCGAGCAGTACTTC; CDR3aa: CASSRPLPRGEQYF
j_gene: TRBJ1-2; abundance: once; v_gene: TRBV6-5; d_gene: NA; CDR3nt: TGTGCCAGCAGACCTAACTCCGACAGGGGCTACACCTTC; CDR3aa: CASRPNSDRGYTF
j_gene: TRBJ1-5; abundance: few; v_gene: TRBV24-1; d_gene: TRBD1; CDR3nt: TGTGCCACCAGTGGGAACAGGGGAAGCAATCAGCCCCAGCATTTT; CDR3aa: CATSGNRGSNQPQHF
j_gene: TRBJ1-4; abundance: once; v_gene: TRBV7-9; d_gene: NA; CDR3nt: TGTGCCAGCAGCTTATTGAAAATTGCGGATGAAAAACTGTTTTTT; CDR3aa: CASSLLKIADEKLFF
j_gene: TRBJ2-7; abundance: NA; v_gene: TRBV5-6; d_gene: TRBD2; CDR3nt: TGTGCCAGCAGCTTGGCCCTAGCGGGAAACGAGCAGTACTTC; CDR3aa: CASSLALAGNEQYF
j_gene: TRBJ1-2; abundance: NA; v_gene: TRBV6-5; d_gene: NA; CDR3nt: TGTGCCAGCAGTTACTCAGAGGGCAGCCCCTATGGCTACACCTTC; CDR3aa: CASSYSEGSPYGYTF
j_gene: TRBJ1-1; abundance: once; v_gene: TRBV18; d_gene: TRBD1; CDR3nt: TGTGCCAGCTCACTAATCCGGGACAGTACATTTCTGAACACTGAAGCTTTCTTT; CDR3aa: CASSLIRDSTFLNTEAFF
j_gene: TRBJ1-2; abundance: NA; v_gene: TRBV19; d_gene: TRBD1; CDR3nt: TGTGCCAGTAGTATGTACAGGGACAGGGTCTATGGCTACACCTTC; CDR3aa: CASSMYRDRVYGYTF
j_gene: TRBJ1-5; abundance: NA; v_gene: TRBV27; d_gene: NA; CDR3nt: TGTGCCAGCAAAGGGGATAGCAATCAGCCCCAGCATTTT; CDR3aa: CASKGDSNQPQHF
j_gene: TRBJ2-1; abundance: once; v_gene: TRBV13; d_gene: TRBD2; CDR3nt: TGTGCCAGCAGCTTAGGCGGGAGGAAAAACAATGAGCAGTTCTTC; CDR3aa: CASSLGGRKNNEQFF
j_gene: TRBJ1-1; abundance: NA; v_gene: TRBV2; d_gene: NA; CDR3nt: TGTGCCAGCAGTGAGAGTAGGAGGGCTTTCTTT; CDR3aa: CASSESRRAFF
j_gene: TRBJ1-1; abundance: NA; v_gene: TRBV11-2; d_gene: NA; CDR3nt: TGTGCCAGCAGCTTAGCCTCGACAGGCTCGGGCACTGAAGCTTTCTTT; CDR3aa: CASSLASTGSGTEAFF
j_gene: TRBJ2-3; abundance: NA; v_gene: TRBV9; d_gene: NA; CDR3nt: TGTGCCAGCAGCGTAGCCCCCAAAGATACGCAGTATTTT; CDR3aa: CASSVAPKDTQYF
j_gene: TRBJ1-1; abundance: NA; v_gene: TRBV27; d_gene: NA; CDR3nt: TGTGCCAGCAGTTTAGGGCCGGTAGCTTTCTTT; CDR3aa: CASSLGPVAFF
j_gene: TRBJ1-6; abundance: NA; v_gene: TRBV11-2; d_gene: TRBD1; CDR3nt: TGTGCCAGCAGCGGCCGGGACAGGGTTGATTCACCCCTCCACTTT; CDR3aa: CASSGRDRVDSPLHF
j_gene: TRBJ1-5; abundance: NA; v_gene: TRBV19; d_gene: NA; CDR3nt: TGTGCCAGTAGTATGGAGAACACCCATCAGCCCCAGCATTTT; CDR3aa: CASSMENTHQPQHF
j_gene: TRBJ1-1; abundance: NA; v_gene: TRBV3-1/TRBV3-2; d_gene: NA; CDR3nt: TGTGCCAGCAGCCAAGATCGGGGTGCAGCTTTCTTT; CDR3aa: CASSQDRGAAFF
j_gene: TRBJ1-2; abundance: NA; v_gene: TRBV18; d_gene: TRBD1; CDR3nt: TGTGCCAGCTCAGCCGGGACAGGGGGTTATGGCTACACCTTC; CDR3aa: CASSAGTGGYGYTF
j_gene: TRBJ2-3; abundance: NA; v_gene: TRBV15; d_gene: NA; CDR3nt: TGTGCCACCAGCAGCTCTCCTCAGGGAGATACGCAGTATTTT; CDR3aa: CATSSSPQGDTQYF